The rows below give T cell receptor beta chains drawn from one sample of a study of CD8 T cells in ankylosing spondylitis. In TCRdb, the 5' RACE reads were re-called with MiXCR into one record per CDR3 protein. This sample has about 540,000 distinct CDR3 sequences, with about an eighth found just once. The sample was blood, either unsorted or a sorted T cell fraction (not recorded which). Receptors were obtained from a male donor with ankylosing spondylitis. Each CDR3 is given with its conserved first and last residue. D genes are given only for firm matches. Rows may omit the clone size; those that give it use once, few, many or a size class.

CDR3 DNA: TGCGCCAGCAGAACCGGACAGGGGGAGAGGTATGGCTACACCTTC; CDR3 protein: CASRTGQGERYGYTF; J gene: TRBJ1-2; clone size: few; D gene: TRBD1; V gene: TRBV5-1
CDR3 DNA: TGTGCCAGCAGCCAAGATTTGGGGGCCGCTGGAAACACCATATATTTT; CDR3 protein: CASSQDLGAAGNTIYF; J gene: TRBJ1-3; clone size: NA; D gene: NA; V gene: TRBV4-2
CDR3 DNA: TGTGCCAGCAGCTCCAGCGGGCTAGCGGTCTCCCCGTACTTC; CDR3 protein: CASSSSGLAVSPYF; J gene: TRBJ2-7; clone size: NA; D gene: TRBD2; V gene: TRBV7-2
CDR3 DNA: TGCAGCGTCGGAACCCTATTACATAATACGCAGTATTTT; CDR3 protein: CSVGTLLHNTQYF; J gene: TRBJ2-3; clone size: NA; D gene: NA; V gene: TRBV29-1
CDR3 DNA: TGTGCCAGCAGCTTAACGGGACAGGGCTACACCTTC; CDR3 protein: CASSLTGQGYTF; J gene: TRBJ1-2; clone size: many; D gene: TRBD1; V gene: TRBV7-9
CDR3 DNA: TGTGCCATCAGTGGGGAGGCCCGGGAGACCCAGTACTTC; CDR3 protein: CAISGEARETQYF; J gene: TRBJ2-5; clone size: NA; D gene: NA; V gene: TRBV10-3
CDR3 DNA: TGCAGTGCTGGGACAGGGGCCGATAGCAATCAGCCCCAGCATTTT; CDR3 protein: CSAGTGADSNQPQHF; J gene: TRBJ1-5; clone size: few; D gene: TRBD1; V gene: TRBV20-1
CDR3 DNA: TGTGCCAGCAGTGAGTCAATGGGACAGCCTAATGAAAAACTGTTTTTT; CDR3 protein: CASSESMGQPNEKLFF; J gene: TRBJ1-4; clone size: many; D gene: TRBD1; V gene: TRBV2
CDR3 DNA: TGTGCCAGCAGTATGGGGACGGGCCGGGAGACCCAGTACTTC; CDR3 protein: CASSMGTGRETQYF; J gene: TRBJ2-5; clone size: many; D gene: NA; V gene: TRBV12-3/TRBV12-4
CDR3 DNA: TGTGCCAGCAGTGAGGACTCAACGAGCTCCTACAATGAGCAGTTCTTC; CDR3 protein: CASSEDSTSSYNEQFF; J gene: TRBJ2-1; clone size: NA; D gene: NA; V gene: TRBV6-1
CDR3 DNA: TGTGCCAGCAGTGACTCTGGGGGAAGCACAGATACGCAGTATTTT; CDR3 protein: CASSDSGGSTDTQYF; J gene: TRBJ2-3; clone size: NA; D gene: NA; V gene: TRBV6-4
CDR3 DNA: TGCGCCAGCAAGGACCAAGGGGCCAAAAACATTCAGTACTTC; CDR3 protein: CASKDQGAKNIQYF; J gene: TRBJ2-4; clone size: NA; D gene: NA; V gene: TRBV4-1
CDR3 DNA: TGCGCCAGCACTTCCGGAAGGAAGGGAGAGACCCAGTACTTC; CDR3 protein: CASTSGRKGETQYF; J gene: TRBJ2-5; clone size: NA; D gene: NA; V gene: TRBV10-2
CDR3 DNA: TGCGCCAGCAGCTTGGGAGGGGGAAGCTCTAATGAGCAGTTCTTC; CDR3 protein: CASSLGGGSSNEQFF; J gene: TRBJ2-1; clone size: NA; D gene: NA; V gene: TRBV5-1
CDR3 DNA: TGTGCCACCAGAAGAGGAGTAGCGGGCCCCACAGATACGCAGTATTTT; CDR3 protein: CATRRGVAGPTDTQYF; J gene: TRBJ2-3; clone size: few; D gene: TRBD2; V gene: TRBV6-1
CDR3 DNA: TGTGCCAGCAGTTTAGGCGATGCGGGACGGGAGGAGACCCAGTACTTC; CDR3 protein: CASSLGDAGREETQYF; J gene: TRBJ2-5; clone size: many; D gene: NA; V gene: TRBV12-3/TRBV12-4
CDR3 DNA: TGCAGTGCTAGAGATTTGAAGGGTAGTTATAGCAATCAGCCCCAGCATTTT; CDR3 protein: CSARDLKGSYSNQPQHF; J gene: TRBJ1-5; clone size: few; D gene: NA; V gene: TRBV20-1
CDR3 DNA: TGTGCCACCAGTGATTTAGTTTCCCAAGAGACCCAGTACTTC; CDR3 protein: CATSDLVSQETQYF; J gene: TRBJ2-5; clone size: few; D gene: NA; V gene: TRBV24-1
CDR3 DNA: TGTGCCAGCAGCTTGGAGTGGACACAGTCCTACGAGCAGTACTTC; CDR3 protein: CASSLEWTQSYEQYF; J gene: TRBJ2-7; clone size: NA; D gene: NA; V gene: TRBV5-6
CDR3 DNA: TGTGCCAGCAGTTTCTTCAGGGTCACTGAAGCTTTCTTT; CDR3 protein: CASSFFRVTEAFF; J gene: TRBJ1-1; clone size: few; D gene: NA; V gene: TRBV12-3/TRBV12-4
CDR3 DNA: TGTGCCAGCGCCATGGACAGGGAACCCGGGGAGCTGTTTTTT; CDR3 protein: CASAMDREPGELFF; J gene: TRBJ2-2; clone size: many; D gene: TRBD1; V gene: TRBV18
CDR3 DNA: TGCGCCAGCAGCTTGGTGACGGGTTCTTCCTACAATGAGCAGTTCTTC; CDR3 protein: CASSLVTGSSYNEQFF; J gene: TRBJ2-1; clone size: many; D gene: NA; V gene: TRBV5-1
CDR3 DNA: TGTGCCTGGAGTACAGGGATGAACACTGAAGCTTTCTTT; CDR3 protein: CAWSTGMNTEAFF; J gene: TRBJ1-1; clone size: NA; D gene: NA; V gene: TRBV30
CDR3 DNA: TGTGCCAGCATGGATTCCACCACCGGGGAGCTGTTTTTT; CDR3 protein: CASMDSTTGELFF; J gene: TRBJ2-2; clone size: few; D gene: NA; V gene: TRBV7-9
CDR3 DNA: TGTGCCTGGAGTGTACTAGGAGGGGCGATTGGCTACACCTTC; CDR3 protein: CAWSVLGGAIGYTF; J gene: TRBJ1-2; clone size: NA; D gene: NA; V gene: TRBV30
CDR3 DNA: TGTGCCAGCCGCCTGGGAGGTGAAAAACTGTTTTTT; CDR3 protein: CASRLGGEKLFF; J gene: TRBJ1-4; clone size: few; D gene: NA; V gene: TRBV6-6
CDR3 DNA: TGTGCCAGCAGTGTGACCGACCGGGACTTGGGCTACAATGAGCAGTTCTTC; CDR3 protein: CASSVTDRDLGYNEQFF; J gene: TRBJ2-1; clone size: few; D gene: NA; V gene: TRBV2
CDR3 DNA: TGTGCCACCAGCAGGAGAGCGGGAATCACCTCCTACGAGCAGTACTTC; CDR3 protein: CATSRRAGITSYEQYF; J gene: TRBJ2-7; clone size: few; D gene: TRBD2; V gene: TRBV15
CDR3 DNA: TGTGCCAGCAGTAGAGACAGGGCCGAGCAGTTCTTC; CDR3 protein: CASSRDRAEQFF; J gene: TRBJ2-1; clone size: few; D gene: TRBD1; V gene: TRBV12-3/TRBV12-4
CDR3 DNA: TGTGCCACCAGCAGCCCGCGGGGGGAGACGGGGGATACGCAGTATTTT; CDR3 protein: CATSSPRGETGDTQYF; J gene: TRBJ2-3; clone size: NA; D gene: TRBD2; V gene: TRBV15
CDR3 DNA: TGCAGTGCTAAGATCCTCGGTGGGGCCAAAAACATTCAGTACTTC; CDR3 protein: CSAKILGGAKNIQYF; J gene: TRBJ2-4; clone size: many; D gene: NA; V gene: TRBV20-1
CDR3 DNA: TGCAGTGCTAGGATACCAACTTCTGGGTACTATGAGCAGTTCTTC; CDR3 protein: CSARIPTSGYYEQFF; J gene: TRBJ2-1; clone size: few; D gene: NA; V gene: TRBV20-1
CDR3 DNA: TGTGCCAGCAGCATAACTAGCGATGGGTCCGATACGCAGTATTTT; CDR3 protein: CASSITSDGSDTQYF; J gene: TRBJ2-3; clone size: few; D gene: TRBD2; V gene: TRBV3-1
CDR3 DNA: TGTGCCAGCAGTCCACTCCGACAGGGGGTGACCGGGGAGCTGTTTTTT; CDR3 protein: CASSPLRQGVTGELFF; J gene: TRBJ2-2; clone size: NA; D gene: TRBD1; V gene: TRBV27
CDR3 DNA: TGTGCCAGCAGCTCCACGGACAGTTATCAGCCCCAGCATTTT; CDR3 protein: CASSSTDSYQPQHF; J gene: TRBJ1-5; clone size: many; D gene: NA; V gene: TRBV7-2
CDR3 DNA: TGTGCCAGCAGCCAAGCTGGGGATTATCAGCCCCAGCATTTT; CDR3 protein: CASSQAGDYQPQHF; J gene: TRBJ1-5; clone size: NA; D gene: NA; V gene: TRBV3-1
CDR3 DNA: TGTGCCAGCAGCGGGTCTAACACCGGGGAGCTGTTTTTT; CDR3 protein: CASSGSNTGELFF; J gene: TRBJ2-2; clone size: NA; D gene: NA; V gene: TRBV5-6
CDR3 DNA: TGCGCCAGCAGTGAGGCGACGGGGCTCGGGGAGCTGTTTTTT; CDR3 protein: CASSEATGLGELFF; J gene: TRBJ2-2; clone size: NA; D gene: NA; V gene: TRBV10-1
CDR3 DNA: TGCGCCAGCAGCCACCTCTCCGGAGGGTTCGTTGGGACTAGCGGGAGTTTGGGCACCGGGGAGCTGTTTTTT; CDR3 protein: CASSHLSGGFVGTSGSLGTGELFF; J gene: TRBJ2-2; clone size: NA; D gene: TRBD2; V gene: TRBV4-3
CDR3 DNA: TGTGCCAGCATTCTCTCATCAGCGGGCGCCCACGAGCAGTACTTC; CDR3 protein: CASILSSAGAHEQYF; J gene: TRBJ2-7; clone size: NA; D gene: NA; V gene: TRBV27
CDR3 DNA: TGTGCCACCAGCAGGATCCGGACTAGCGCCGCCTCCAAACTCTACAATGAGCAGTTCTTC; CDR3 protein: CATSRIRTSAASKLYNEQFF; J gene: TRBJ2-1; clone size: NA; D gene: TRBD2; V gene: TRBV15
CDR3 DNA: TGTGCCAGCAGCTTACGAGGGGTAGGGTATGGCTACACCTTC; CDR3 protein: CASSLRGVGYGYTF; J gene: TRBJ1-2; clone size: few; D gene: NA; V gene: TRBV11-2
CDR3 DNA: TGTGCCAGCAGCCCGCGGGGACAGGGCCAAGAGACCCAGTACTTC; CDR3 protein: CASSPRGQGQETQYF; J gene: TRBJ2-5; clone size: few; D gene: TRBD1; V gene: TRBV7-9
CDR3 DNA: TGTGCCAGCAGCGGTCGGGATATCGAAGCTTTCTTT; CDR3 protein: CASSGRDIEAFF; J gene: TRBJ1-1; clone size: many; D gene: NA; V gene: TRBV7-9
CDR3 DNA: TGCAGCGTTGAGGCGTCGGTTGGAAACACCATATATTTT; CDR3 protein: CSVEASVGNTIYF; J gene: TRBJ1-3; clone size: many; D gene: NA; V gene: TRBV29-1
CDR3 DNA: TGTGCCACCAGTGATGGGAAGGGCCGAACTAGCAATCAGCCCCAGCATTTT; CDR3 protein: CATSDGKGRTSNQPQHF; J gene: TRBJ1-5; clone size: many; D gene: NA; V gene: TRBV24-1
CDR3 DNA: TGTGCCTGGAGTTTATCGAGAGCCGGGTACCAAGAGACCCAGTACTTC; CDR3 protein: CAWSLSRAGYQETQYF; J gene: TRBJ2-5; clone size: few; D gene: NA; V gene: TRBV30
CDR3 DNA: TGTGCCAGCAGTTTGCTGGGAGGGGATACGCAGTATTTT; CDR3 protein: CASSLLGGDTQYF; J gene: TRBJ2-3; clone size: many; D gene: TRBD2; V gene: TRBV12-3/TRBV12-4
CDR3 DNA: TGTGCCAGCAGCTTCGGAGATTCACCCCTCCACTTT; CDR3 protein: CASSFGDSPLHF; J gene: TRBJ1-6; clone size: many; D gene: NA; V gene: TRBV5-4
CDR3 DNA: TGTGCCAGCAGTGAATGGGCCAGGGTGGGTGAGCAGTACTTC; CDR3 protein: CASSEWARVGEQYF; J gene: TRBJ2-7; clone size: few; D gene: NA; V gene: TRBV25-1
CDR3 DNA: TGTGCCAGCCAGGCACTACTCCATAATTCACCCCTCCACTTT; CDR3 protein: CASQALLHNSPLHF; J gene: TRBJ1-6; clone size: few; D gene: NA; V gene: TRBV12-3/TRBV12-4
CDR3 DNA: TGTGCCAGCAGCTACAGGGCGAACACTGAAGCTTTCTTT; CDR3 protein: CASSYRANTEAFF; J gene: TRBJ1-1; clone size: many; D gene: NA; V gene: TRBV12-3/TRBV12-4